This TCR beta chain was sequenced in a study of cytomegalovirus exposure and HLA in healthy donors. The V end was cut by 6 bases, the J end by 7 bases, with 15 bases between. The CDR3 is made up of 14 amino acids. The germline V gene encodes CDR1 MNHNS and CDR2 SASEGT. It was with 60 Vbeta and 13 Jbeta primers that the PCR ran. In the source study's methods: In a later analysis, approximately 80 million unique TCR beta chains included roughly 11 million shared by two or more donors. Using immunoSEQ multiplex PCR, the repertoire was profiled, and TCRdb retains in-frame clones only, with some absent. The DNA gave D and trimming, while V, J and clone size come from that table. The profile shows 90,000 to 150,000 clones, about three quarters of them singletons. Findings of the study overall: When a later analysis was performed, an Asian-associated ancestry cluster reportedly had fewer N-insertions than the roughly 630-donor mean. Sequencing likely produced, as an artifact, a cluster of highly shared sequence variants. V- and J-gene trimming in TCR beta was tied to a missense DCLRE1C variant by an analysis performed later.

This clone was counted only a few times. As yet, its antigen is unknown. Sequences were obtained from PBMCs. The TCR was taken from a woman in her thirties or forties in good health and CMV-seropositive. The chain is built from TRBV6-1 and TRBJ1-4; a possible D gene is TRBD1 (6 bases). This CDR3 is CASRLQGRGEKLFF. For the CDR3, the DNA is TGTGCCAGCAGGCTACAGGGCAGGGGTGAAAAACTGTTTTTT.